This TCR beta chain was found in a study of graft-versus-host responses after intestinal transplantation. As for the study in general: Anti-thymocyte globulin induction preceded about 3 years of tacrolimus and steroid maintenance in all recipients. General study findings and limits: Marrow from the recipient contained GvH clones, some of which had appeared first in ileum or blood. The highest levels of circulating GvH clones went along with early declines in HvG clones after transplant.

Germline V gene sequence: CDR1 SGHNT, CDR2 YYREEE (reference sequence). There are 15 residues in the CDR3. The ends were cut back, 7 bases at V and 1 base at J, with 15 bases in the middle. Assay used: immunoSEQ multiplex PCR; TCRdb lists only in-frame clones, some missing. The sample has tens of thousands of clones, roughly nine tenths seen once. For this clone: The antigen remains unidentified.

The receptor's source is a human donor who received an intestinal transplant. Sequencing was performed on unstimulated CD8+ T cells sorted from spleen or lymph node cells, taken before intestinal transplant. V usage is TRBV5-4 and J usage is TRBJ1-5; D is possibly TRBD1 (6 bases). The CDR3 reads CASLDRGASNQPQHF. CDR3 coding DNA: TGTGCCAGCCTCGATCGGGGGGCGAGCAATCAGCCCCAGCATTTT.